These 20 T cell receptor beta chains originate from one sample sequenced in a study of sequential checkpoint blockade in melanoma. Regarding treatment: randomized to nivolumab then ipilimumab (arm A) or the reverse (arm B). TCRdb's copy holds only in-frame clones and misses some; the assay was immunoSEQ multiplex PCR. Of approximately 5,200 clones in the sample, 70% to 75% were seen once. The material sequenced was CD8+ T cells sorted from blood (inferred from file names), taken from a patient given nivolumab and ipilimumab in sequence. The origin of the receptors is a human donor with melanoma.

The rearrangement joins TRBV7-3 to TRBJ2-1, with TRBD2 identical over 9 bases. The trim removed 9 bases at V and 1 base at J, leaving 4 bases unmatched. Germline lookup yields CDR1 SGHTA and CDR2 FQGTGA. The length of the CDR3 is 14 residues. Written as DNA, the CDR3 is TGTGCCAGTCAAGCGGGGGGATCCTACAATGAGCAGTTCTTC. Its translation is CASQAGGSYNEQFF.

The CDR3 bases are TGTGCCAGCAGCCCATTGGCAGGGTCAAGAGATACGCAGTATTTT. This gives the protein CASSPLAGSRDTQYF. V gene TRBV28 combines with J gene TRBJ2-3, with D possibly being TRBD1 (5 bases). V was cut by 6 bases and J by 5 bases, with 18 bases left in between. This CDR3 has 15 amino acids. Germline values: CDR1 MDHEN, CDR2 SYDVKM.

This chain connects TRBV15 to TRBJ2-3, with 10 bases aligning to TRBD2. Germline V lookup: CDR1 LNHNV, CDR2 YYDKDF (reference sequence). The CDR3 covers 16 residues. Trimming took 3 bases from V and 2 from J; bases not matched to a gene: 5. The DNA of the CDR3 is TGTGCCACCAGCAGGGGACTAGCGCCCTACACAGATACGCAGTATTTT. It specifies CATSRGLAPYTDTQYF.

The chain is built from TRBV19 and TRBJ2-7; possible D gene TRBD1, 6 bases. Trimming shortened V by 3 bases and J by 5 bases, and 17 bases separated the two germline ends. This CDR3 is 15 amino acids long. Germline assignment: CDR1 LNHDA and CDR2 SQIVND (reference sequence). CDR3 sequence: CASSIGPTGPNEQYF. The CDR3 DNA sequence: TGTGCCAGTAGTATCGGGCCGACAGGCCCTAACGAGCAGTACTTC.

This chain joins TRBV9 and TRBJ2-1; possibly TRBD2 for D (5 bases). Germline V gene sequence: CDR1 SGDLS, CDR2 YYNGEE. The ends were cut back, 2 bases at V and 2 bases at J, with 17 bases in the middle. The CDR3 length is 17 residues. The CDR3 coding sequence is TGTGCCAGCAGCGTCGGGGATGAAGAAATACCCTACAATGAGCAGTTCTTC. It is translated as CASSVGDEEIPYNEQFF.

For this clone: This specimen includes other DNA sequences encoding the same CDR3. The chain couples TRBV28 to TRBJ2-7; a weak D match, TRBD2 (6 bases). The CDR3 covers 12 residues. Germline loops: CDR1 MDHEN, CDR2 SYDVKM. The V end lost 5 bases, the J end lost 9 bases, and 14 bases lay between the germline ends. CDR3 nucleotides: TGTGCCAGCAGTCCCCCTAGGGGAGGGCAGTACTTC. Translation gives CASSPPRGGQYF.

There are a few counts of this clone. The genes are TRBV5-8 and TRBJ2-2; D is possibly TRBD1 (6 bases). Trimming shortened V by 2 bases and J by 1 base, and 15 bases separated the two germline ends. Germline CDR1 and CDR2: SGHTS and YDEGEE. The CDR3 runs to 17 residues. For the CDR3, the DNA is TGTGCCAGCAGCTTCTGGCAGGGGCTGGGGAACACCGGGGAGCTGTTTTTT. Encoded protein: CASSFWQGLGNTGELFF.

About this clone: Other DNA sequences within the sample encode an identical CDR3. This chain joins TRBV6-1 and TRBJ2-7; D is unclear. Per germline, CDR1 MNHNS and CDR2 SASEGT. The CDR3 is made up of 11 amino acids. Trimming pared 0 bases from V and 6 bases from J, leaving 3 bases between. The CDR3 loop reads CASSEALEQYF. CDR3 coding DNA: TGTGCCAGCAGTGAAGCCCTCGAGCAGTACTTC.

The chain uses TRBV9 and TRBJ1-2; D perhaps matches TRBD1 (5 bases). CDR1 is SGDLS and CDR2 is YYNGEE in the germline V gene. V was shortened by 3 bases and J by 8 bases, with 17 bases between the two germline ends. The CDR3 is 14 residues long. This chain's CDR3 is CASSGSVRGGGYTF. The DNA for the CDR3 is TGTGCCAGCAGCGGGAGCGTTAGGGGAGGGGGCTACACCTTC.

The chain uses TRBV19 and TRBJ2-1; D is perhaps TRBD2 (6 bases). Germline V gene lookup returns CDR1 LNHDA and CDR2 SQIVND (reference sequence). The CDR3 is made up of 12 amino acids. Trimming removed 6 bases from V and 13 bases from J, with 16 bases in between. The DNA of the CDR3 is TGTGCCAGTAGAGCCCCTGGGGGGATACAGTTCTTC. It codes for CASRAPGGIQFF.

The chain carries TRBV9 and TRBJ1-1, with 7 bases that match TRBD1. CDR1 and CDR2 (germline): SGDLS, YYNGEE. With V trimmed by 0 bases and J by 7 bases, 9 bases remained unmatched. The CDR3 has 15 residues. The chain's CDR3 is CASSVEGGGQFEAFF. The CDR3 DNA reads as TGTGCCAGCAGCGTAGAAGGAGGGGGACAGTTTGAAGCTTTCTTT.

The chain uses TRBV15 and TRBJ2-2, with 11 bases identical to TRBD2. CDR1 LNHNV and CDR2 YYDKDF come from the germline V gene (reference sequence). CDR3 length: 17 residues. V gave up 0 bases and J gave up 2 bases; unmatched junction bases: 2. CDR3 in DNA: TGTGCCACCAGCAGAGATAGACTAGCGGGAAACACCGGGGAGCTGTTTTTT. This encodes CATSRDRLAGNTGELFF.

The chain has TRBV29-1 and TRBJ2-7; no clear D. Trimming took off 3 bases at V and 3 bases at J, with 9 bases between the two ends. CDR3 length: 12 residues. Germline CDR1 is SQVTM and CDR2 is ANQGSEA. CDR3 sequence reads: CSVELLSYEQYF. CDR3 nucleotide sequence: TGCAGCGTTGAGCTCTTGAGCTACGAGCAGTACTTC.

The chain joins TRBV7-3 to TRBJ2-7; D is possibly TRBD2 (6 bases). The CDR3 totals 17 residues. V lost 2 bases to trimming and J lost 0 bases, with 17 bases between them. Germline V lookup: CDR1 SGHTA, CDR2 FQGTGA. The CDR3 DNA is TGTGCCAGCAGCTTAGCCGGGGACTCCCAATTCTCCTACGAGCAGTACTTC. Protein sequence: CASSLAGDSQFSYEQYF.

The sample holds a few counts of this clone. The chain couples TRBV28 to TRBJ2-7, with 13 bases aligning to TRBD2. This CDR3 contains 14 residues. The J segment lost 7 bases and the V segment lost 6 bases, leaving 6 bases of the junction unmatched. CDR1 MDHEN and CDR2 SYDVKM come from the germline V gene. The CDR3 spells CASSPGTSGKEQYF. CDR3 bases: TGTGCCAGCAGCCCGGGGACTAGCGGGAAGGAGCAGTACTTC.

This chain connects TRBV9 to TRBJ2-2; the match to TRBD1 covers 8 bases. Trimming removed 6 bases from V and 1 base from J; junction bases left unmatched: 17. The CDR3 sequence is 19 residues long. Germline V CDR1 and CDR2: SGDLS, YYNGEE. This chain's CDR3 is CASNRDRMQEGVNTGELFF. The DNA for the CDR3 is TGTGCCAGCAACCGGGACAGGATGCAGGAGGGGGTGAACACCGGGGAGCTGTTTTTT. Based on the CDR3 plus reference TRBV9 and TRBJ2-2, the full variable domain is DSGVTQTPKHLITATGQRVTLRCSPRSGDLSVYWYQQSLDQGLQFLIQYYNGEERAKGNILERFSAQQFPDLHSELNLSSLELGDSALYFCASNRDRMQEGVNTGELFFGEGSRLTVL.

This CDR3 is CASSISIPSYEQYF. Here the CDR3 DNA reads TGTGCCAGTAGTATATCCATCCCCTCCTACGAGCAGTACTTC. This chain connects TRBV19 to TRBJ2-7; D gene uncertain. Looked up from germline, CDR1 is LNHDA and CDR2 is SQIVND (reference sequence). Trimming took 2 bases from V and 0 from J, leaving 8 bases between them. CDR3 length equals 14 residues.

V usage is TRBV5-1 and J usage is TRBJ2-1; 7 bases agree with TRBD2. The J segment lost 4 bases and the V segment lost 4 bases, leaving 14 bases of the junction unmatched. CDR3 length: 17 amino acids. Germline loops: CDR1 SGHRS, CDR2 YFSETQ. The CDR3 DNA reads TGCGCCAGCAGCCCCCGCCGGGTCCGGGAGGCGTACAATGAGCAGTTCTTC. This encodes CASSPRRVREAYNEQFF.

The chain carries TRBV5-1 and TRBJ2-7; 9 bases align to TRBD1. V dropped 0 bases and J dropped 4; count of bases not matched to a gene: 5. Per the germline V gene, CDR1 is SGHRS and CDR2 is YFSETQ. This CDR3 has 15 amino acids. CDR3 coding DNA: TGCGCCAGCAGCTTGGCCGGGACAGGGATGTACGAGCAGTACTTC. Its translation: CASSLAGTGMYEQYF.

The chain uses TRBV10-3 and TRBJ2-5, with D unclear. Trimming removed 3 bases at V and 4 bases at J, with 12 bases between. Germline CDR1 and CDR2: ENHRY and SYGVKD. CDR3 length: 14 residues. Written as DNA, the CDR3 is TGTGCCATCAGTGACCCAACTCGAGGAGAGACCCAGTACTTC. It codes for CAISDPTRGETQYF.